Detailed here is one TCR beta chain. Method: immunoSEQ multiplex PCR; TCRdb's copy keeps in-frame clones and lacks some. The table lists over 30,000 clones, roughly 90% of them singletons, with around 3.4% in the top ten. This sample is drawn from a study of T cell changes during pregnancy in multiple sclerosis. The germline V gene has CDR1 SGDLS and CDR2 YYNGEE. CDR3 length: 15 residues. Between the trimmed V and J ends, which lost 4 bases and 4 bases, there was a span of 14 bases. The specimen was CD8+ T cells from peripheral blood mononuclear cells, collected in the third trimester of pregnancy. This TCR was sampled from a female donor with multiple sclerosis, enrolled in a pregnancy study. The chain uses TRBV9 and TRBJ1-4; TRBD1 might be the D (5 bases). CDR3 bases: TGTGCCAGCAGCTCTAAGGGGCTAGATAATGAAAAACTGTTTTTT. Encoded protein: CASSSKGLDNEKLFF.